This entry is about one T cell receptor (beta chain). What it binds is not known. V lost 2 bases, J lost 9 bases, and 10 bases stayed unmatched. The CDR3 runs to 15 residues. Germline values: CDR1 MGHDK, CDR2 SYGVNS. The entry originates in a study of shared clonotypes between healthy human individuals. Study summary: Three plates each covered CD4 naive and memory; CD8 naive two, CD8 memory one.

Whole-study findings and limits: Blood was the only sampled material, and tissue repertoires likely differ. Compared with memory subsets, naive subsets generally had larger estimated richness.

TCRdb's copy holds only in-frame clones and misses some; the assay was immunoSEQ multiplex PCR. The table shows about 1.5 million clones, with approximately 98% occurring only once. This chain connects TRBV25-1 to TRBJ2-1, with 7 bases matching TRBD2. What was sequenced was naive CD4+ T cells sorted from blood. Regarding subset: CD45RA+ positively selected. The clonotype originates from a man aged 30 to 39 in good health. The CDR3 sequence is CASSELGEGSGEQFF. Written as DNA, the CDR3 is TGTGCCAGCAGTGAACTGGGGGAGGGTTCAGGTGAGCAGTTCTTC.